This T cell receptor (beta chain) was sequenced in a study of blood T cells in healthy people across ages. Study-wide results and caveats: Among T cells, TCR beta diversity per million cells dropped roughly linearly as age rose.

It was with a sample-barcoded 5' primer and a J-beta primer mix that a second PCR of roughly 6 to 11 cycles was run. TCRdb re-derived calls from the 5' RACE reads in MiXCR, one entry per CDR3 protein. Of about 900,000 distinct CDR3 sequences in the sample, under 80% were seen once. V lost 4 bases and J lost 6, with 10 bases in between. Per germline, CDR1 SQVTM and CDR2 ANQGSEA. This CDR3 has 12 amino acids. The authors extracted at least 6 micrograms of total RNA per sample. In regard to this clonotype: Its specificity is unknown.

This receptor was identified in a man aged 30-40 years in good health. The sample consisted of blood. The chain recombines TRBV29-1 with TRBJ2-1, with TRBD1 as a possible D gene (6 bases). CDR3 nucleotide sequence: TGCAGCGTTGTCAAAGGGGGCAATGAGCAGTTCTTC. This gives the protein CSVVKGGNEQFF.